This T cell receptor (beta chain) was documented in a study of T cell responses to AZD1222 COVID-19 vaccine. Study-level findings and limits: Among the donors, most were white British and more were female, and clonal diversity was possibly underestimated. Among those given AZD1222, only 6 or 7 were seropositive at baseline.

V gave up 5 bases and J gave up 5 bases, with 12 bases separating them. The CDR3 runs 13 residues. Per germline, CDR1 MNHEY and CDR2 SVGAGI. A note on this clone: Antigen specificity is unknown.

Generated by immunoSEQ multiplex PCR, the TCRdb table keeps only in-frame clones and is missing some. Of over 95,000 clones listed, around nine tenths are singletons. The sequence came from an adult who received the AZD1222 COVID-19 vaccine. The chain is built from TRBV6-5 and TRBJ2-5; possibly TRBD2 for D (5 bases). The specimen was peripheral blood, collected 28 days after the second AZD1222 dose. CDR3 coding DNA: TGTGCCAGCAGTCTAGACTACGGGGAGACCCAGTACTTC. Its translation: CASSLDYGETQYF.